This T cell receptor beta chain originates from a study of CD8 T cells in Susac syndrome. The CDR3 totals 11 residues. Germline values: CDR1 LGHDT, CDR2 YNNKEL (reference sequence). V lost 1 base and J 5 bases, leaving 3 bases between the germline ends. RNA, at roughly 0.5 to 1 ug, was reverse transcribed with random hexamers. Amplification of TCR beta CDR3 by immunoSEQ multiplex PCR spanned 54 Vbeta and 13 Jbeta. Using its own MiXCR run on the immunoSEQ multiplex PCR reads, TCRdb lists one record per CDR3 protein. The sample lists 110,000 or so distinct CDR3 sequences, nearly 95% occurring once. The sequence came from a human donor in good health. The chain combines TRBV3-1 with TRBJ2-7; D unresolved. The sequenced sample consisted of CD4+ T cells from PBMCs. CDR3 DNA sequence: TGTGCCAGCAGCCAAGTACACGAGCAGTACTTC. As protein: CASSQVHEQYF.